These 5 T cell receptor beta chains were sequenced from one sample in a study of blood T cell repertoires in COVID-19. Using immunoSEQ multiplex PCR, the repertoire was profiled, and TCRdb retains in-frame clones only, with some absent. The data contain over 150,000 clones, approximately 82% of them singletons. The sample was peripheral blood. The source is a human donor with acute or convalescent COVID-19. The donor label of this sample is uncertain.

This chain uses TRBV5-4 with TRBJ2-5, with TRBD1 matching over 8 bases. The length of the CDR3 is 15 residues. In germline, CDR1 is SGHNT, CDR2 YYREEE (reference sequence). J was trimmed by 5 bases and V by 0 bases; bases with no gene match: 6. CDR3 coding DNA: TGTGCCAGCAGCTTGGCAGGGGGCAGGTGGGAGACCCAGTACTTC. It translates to CASSLAGGRWETQYF.

V gene TRBV6-2 or TRBV6-3 combines with J gene TRBJ2-3; TRBD2 aligns across 11 bases. Germline lookup yields CDR1 MNHEY and CDR2 SVGEGT. CDR3 length: 17 residues. V lost 6 bases to trimming and J lost 7 bases; unmatched junction nucleotides: 15. CDR3 protein: CASSRGATSGSGHTQYF. In DNA, the CDR3 is TGTGCCAGCAGCCGCGGAGCAACTAGCGGGAGTGGGCATACGCAGTATTTT.

The V gene is TRBV9, the J gene TRBJ2-2; maybe TRBD1 (5 bases). The germline gives CDR1 SGDLS, CDR2 YYNGEE. V shed 4 bases and J shed 6 bases, with 13 bases lying between them. The CDR3 totals 14 residues. This CDR3 reads CASSLLMGPGELFF. CDR3 bases: TGTGCCAGCAGCCTATTAATGGGGCCCGGGGAGCTGTTTTTT.

This chain connects TRBV5-1 to TRBJ2-7, with TRBD2 as a possible D gene (12 bases). V was cut by 3 bases and J by 0 bases, with 22 bases left in between. Germline CDR1 and CDR2: SGHRS and YFSETQ. This CDR3 has 18 residues. CDR3 nucleotide sequence: TGCGCCAGCAGCTGGACTAGCGGGACAGGGGGGAGCTCCTACGAGCAGTACTTC. Translated: CASSWTSGTGGSSYEQYF. The whole variable domain, filled in from reference TRBV5-1 and TRBJ2-7, reads KAGVTQTPRYLIKTRGQQVTLSCSPISGHRSVSWYQQTPGQGLQFLFEYFSETQRNKGNFPGRFSGRQFSNSRSEMNVSTLELGDSALYLCASSWTSGTGGSSYEQYFGPGTRLTVT.

The J gene is TRBJ2-5, the V gene TRBV24-1, with TRBD2 matching over 9 bases. The germline V gene has CDR1 KGHDR and CDR2 SFDVKD. Germline trimming cut 6 bases from V and 4 bases from J; bases unmatched to any gene: 8. The CDR3 sequence is 15 residues long. The CDR3 sequence: CATSRAGGGPETQYF. Written as DNA, the CDR3 is TGTGCCACCAGTAGGGCGGGAGGGGGCCCAGAGACCCAGTACTTC.